This T cell receptor (beta chain) was found in a study of T-cell reconstitution after alpha-beta-depleted transplantation in children. Trimming left V 4 bases short and J 4 bases short, with 13 bases between. Germline V lookup: CDR1 MNHEY, CDR2 SVGAGI. The length of the CDR3 is 15 residues. The authors prepared the TCRbeta library with unique molecular identifiers. TCRdb re-analysed the PCR reads in MiXCR, keeping a single row per CDR3 protein. The sample has some 640,000 distinct CDR3 sequences, roughly 15% seen once. This clonotype was seen ten or more times. The input for sequencing was PBMCs from the stem cell graft donor, taken from the stem cell graft. J is TRBJ1-4 and V is TRBV6-5; possible D gene TRBD1, 5 bases. The clonotype comes from a human donor who donated a stem cell graft to a child with acute myeloid leukemia. In DNA form, the CDR3 reads TGTGCCAGCAGTTCCGCCGGGGCGAGTAATGAAAAACTGTTTTTT. Protein product: CASSSAGASNEKLFF.